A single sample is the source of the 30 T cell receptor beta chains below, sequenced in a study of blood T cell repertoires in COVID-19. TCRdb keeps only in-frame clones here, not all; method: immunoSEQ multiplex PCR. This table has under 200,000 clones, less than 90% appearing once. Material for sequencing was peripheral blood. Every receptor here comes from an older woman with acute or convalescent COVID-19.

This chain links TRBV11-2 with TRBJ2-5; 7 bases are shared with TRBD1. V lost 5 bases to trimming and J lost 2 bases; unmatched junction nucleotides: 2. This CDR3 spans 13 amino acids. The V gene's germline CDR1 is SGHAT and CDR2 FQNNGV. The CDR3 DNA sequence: TGTGCCAGCAGCGTGGACAGGCAAGAGACCCAGTACTTC. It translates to CASSVDRQETQYF.

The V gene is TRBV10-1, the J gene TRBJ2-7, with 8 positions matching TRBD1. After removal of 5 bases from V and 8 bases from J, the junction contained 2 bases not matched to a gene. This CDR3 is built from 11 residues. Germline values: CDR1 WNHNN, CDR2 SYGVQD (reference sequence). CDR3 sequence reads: CASSSGGQQYF. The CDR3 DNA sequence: TGCGCCAGCAGTTCAGGGGGCCAGCAGTACTTC.

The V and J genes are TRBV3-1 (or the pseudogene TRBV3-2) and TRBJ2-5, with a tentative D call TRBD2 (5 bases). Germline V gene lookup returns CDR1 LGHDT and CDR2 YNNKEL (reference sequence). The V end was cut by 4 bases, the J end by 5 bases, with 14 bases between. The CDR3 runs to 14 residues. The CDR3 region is CASSPSGWRETQYF. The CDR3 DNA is TGTGCCAGCAGCCCGTCGGGATGGAGGGAGACCCAGTACTTC.

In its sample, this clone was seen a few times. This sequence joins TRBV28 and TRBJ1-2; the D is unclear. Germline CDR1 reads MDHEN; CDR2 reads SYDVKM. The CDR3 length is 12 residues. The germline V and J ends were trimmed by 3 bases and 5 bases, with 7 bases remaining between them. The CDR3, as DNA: TGTGCCAGCAGTTTTAGATCTTATGGCTACACCTTC. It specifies CASSFRSYGYTF.

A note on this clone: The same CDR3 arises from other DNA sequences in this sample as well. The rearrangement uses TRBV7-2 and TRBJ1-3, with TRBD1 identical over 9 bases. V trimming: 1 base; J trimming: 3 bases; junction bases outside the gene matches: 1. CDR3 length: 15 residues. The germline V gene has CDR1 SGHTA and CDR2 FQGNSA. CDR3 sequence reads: CASSLGTGVGNTIYF. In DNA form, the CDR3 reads TGTGCCAGCAGCTTAGGGACAGGGGTTGGAAACACCATATATTTT.

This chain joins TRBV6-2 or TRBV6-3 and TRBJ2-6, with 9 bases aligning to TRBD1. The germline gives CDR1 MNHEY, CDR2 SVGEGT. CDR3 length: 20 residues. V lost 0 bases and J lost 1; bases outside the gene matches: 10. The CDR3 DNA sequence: TGTGCCAGCAGTTACTCCCTCAGGGACAGGGAGGTTTCTGGGGCCAACGTCCTGACTTTC. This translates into CASSYSLRDREVSGANVLTF.

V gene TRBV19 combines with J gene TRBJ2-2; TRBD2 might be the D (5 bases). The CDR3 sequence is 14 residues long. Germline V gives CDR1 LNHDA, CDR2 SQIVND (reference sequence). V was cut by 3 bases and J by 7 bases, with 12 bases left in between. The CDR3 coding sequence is TGTGCCAGTAGTATTTCGGACTCGGGCGGGGAGCTGTTTTTT. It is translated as CASSISDSGGELFF.

The CDR3 sequence: CASRGLAGALPSYEQYF. CDR3 nucleotides: TGTGCCAGCAGGGGACTAGCGGGAGCCCTCCCCTCCTACGAGCAGTACTTC. The chain joins TRBV28 to TRBJ2-7; 14 bases line up with TRBD2. CDR1 is MDHEN, CDR2 SYDVKM, per germline. Losses at the gene ends were 6 bases for V and 0 bases for J; bases not matched to a gene: 7. CDR3 size: 17 residues.

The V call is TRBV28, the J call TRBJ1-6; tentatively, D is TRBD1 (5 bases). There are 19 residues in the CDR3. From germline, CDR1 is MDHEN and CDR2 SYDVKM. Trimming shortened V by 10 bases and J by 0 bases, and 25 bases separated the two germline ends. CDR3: CATAYGLSGGDSYNSPLHF. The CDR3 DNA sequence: TGTGCCACCGCATACGGACTCTCCGGGGGAGACTCCTATAATTCACCCCTCCACTTT.

The DNA of the CDR3 is TGTGCCAGCAGCTTAAGGAACAGACCGAACTATGGCTACACCTTC. It specifies CASSLRNRPNYGYTF. The rearrangement uses TRBV11-2 and TRBJ1-2; D gene uncertain. The CDR3 covers 15 residues. Per germline, CDR1 SGHAT and CDR2 FQNNGV. V was shortened by 2 bases and J by 2 bases, with 12 bases between the two germline ends.

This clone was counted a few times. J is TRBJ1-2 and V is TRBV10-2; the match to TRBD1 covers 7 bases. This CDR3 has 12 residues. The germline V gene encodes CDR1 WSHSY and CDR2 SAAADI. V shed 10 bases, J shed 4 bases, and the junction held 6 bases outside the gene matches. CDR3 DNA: TGCGCCACCAACGGGGACAGCTATGGCTACACCTTC. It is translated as CATNGDSYGYTF.

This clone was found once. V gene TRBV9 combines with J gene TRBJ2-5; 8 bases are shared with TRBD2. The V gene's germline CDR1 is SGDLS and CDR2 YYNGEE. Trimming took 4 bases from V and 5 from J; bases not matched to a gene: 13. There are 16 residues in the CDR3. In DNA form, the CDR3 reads TGTGCCAGCAGCCATGCGGGCGGGGGGTTCGGTGAGACCCAGTACTTC. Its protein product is CASSHAGGGFGETQYF.

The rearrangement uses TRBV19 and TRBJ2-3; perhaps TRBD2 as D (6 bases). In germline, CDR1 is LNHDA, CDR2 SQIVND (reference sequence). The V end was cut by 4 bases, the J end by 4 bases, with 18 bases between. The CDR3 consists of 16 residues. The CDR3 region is CASSNRGGSEADTQYF. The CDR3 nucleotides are TGTGCCAGTAGTAACCGGGGAGGTTCTGAGGCAGATACGCAGTATTTT.

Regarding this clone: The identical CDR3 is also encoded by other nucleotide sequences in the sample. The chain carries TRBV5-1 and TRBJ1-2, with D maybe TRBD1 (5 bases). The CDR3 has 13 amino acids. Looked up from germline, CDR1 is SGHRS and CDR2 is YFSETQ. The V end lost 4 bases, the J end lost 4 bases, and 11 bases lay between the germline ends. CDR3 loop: CASSLQESYGYTF. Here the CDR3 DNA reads TGCGCCAGCAGCCTACAGGAGTCCTATGGCTACACCTTC.

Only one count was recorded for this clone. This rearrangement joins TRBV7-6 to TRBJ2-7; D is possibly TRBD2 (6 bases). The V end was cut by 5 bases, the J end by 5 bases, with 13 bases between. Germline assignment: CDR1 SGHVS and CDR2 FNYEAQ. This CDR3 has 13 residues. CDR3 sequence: CASSPGLVNEQYF. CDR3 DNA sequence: TGTGCCAGCAGCCCGGGACTTGTAAACGAGCAGTACTTC.

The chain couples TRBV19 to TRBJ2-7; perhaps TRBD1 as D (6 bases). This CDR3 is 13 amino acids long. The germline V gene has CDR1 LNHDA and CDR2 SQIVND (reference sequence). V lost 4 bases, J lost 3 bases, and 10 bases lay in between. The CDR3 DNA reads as TGTGCCAGTAGTAGGACAGTGGGCTACGAGCAGTACTTC. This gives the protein CASSRTVGYEQYF.

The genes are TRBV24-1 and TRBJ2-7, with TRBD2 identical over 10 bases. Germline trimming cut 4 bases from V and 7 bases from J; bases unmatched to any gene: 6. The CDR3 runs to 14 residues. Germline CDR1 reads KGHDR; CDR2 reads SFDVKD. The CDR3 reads CATSDRLAGGEQYF. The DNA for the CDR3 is TGTGCCACCAGTGACCGACTAGCGGGTGGTGAGCAGTACTTC.

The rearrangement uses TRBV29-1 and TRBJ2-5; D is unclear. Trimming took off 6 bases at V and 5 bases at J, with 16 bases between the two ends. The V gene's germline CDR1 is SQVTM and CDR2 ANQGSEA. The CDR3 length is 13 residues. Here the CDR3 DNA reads TGCAGCGTCCAAGGAGCCATGGTGGAGACCCAGTACTTC. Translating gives CSVQGAMVETQYF.

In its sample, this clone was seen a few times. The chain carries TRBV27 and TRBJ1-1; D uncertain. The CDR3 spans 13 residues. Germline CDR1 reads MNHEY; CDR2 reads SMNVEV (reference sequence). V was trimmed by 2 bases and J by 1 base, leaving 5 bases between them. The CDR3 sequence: CASSLTANTEAFF. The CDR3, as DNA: TGTGCCAGCAGTTTAACAGCGAACACTGAAGCTTTCTTT.

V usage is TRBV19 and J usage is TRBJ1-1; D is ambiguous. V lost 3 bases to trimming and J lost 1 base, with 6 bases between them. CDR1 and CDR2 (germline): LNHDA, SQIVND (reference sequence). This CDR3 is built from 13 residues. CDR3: CASSMVQNTEAFF. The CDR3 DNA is TGTGCCAGTAGTATGGTACAGAACACTGAAGCTTTCTTT.

The CDR3 nucleotides read TGTGCCAGCAGCTTGGGGGACAGTGGCTATGGCTACACCTTC. Encoded protein: CASSLGDSGYGYTF. This sequence joins TRBV5-4 and TRBJ1-2, with 7 bases aligning to TRBD1. The germline gives CDR1 SGHNT, CDR2 YYREEE (reference sequence). V lost 0 bases and J lost 4; bases outside the gene matches: 3. The CDR3 extends over 14 amino acids.

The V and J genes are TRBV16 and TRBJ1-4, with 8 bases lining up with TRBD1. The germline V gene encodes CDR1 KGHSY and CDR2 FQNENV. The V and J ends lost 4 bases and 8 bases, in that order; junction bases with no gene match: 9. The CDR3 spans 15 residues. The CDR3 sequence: CASSRTQGVREKLFF. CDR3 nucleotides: TGTGCCAGCAGCCGCACACAGGGGGTTCGCGAAAAACTGTTTTTT. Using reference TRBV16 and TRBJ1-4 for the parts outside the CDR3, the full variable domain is GEEVAQTPKHLVRGEGQKAKLYCAPIKGHSYVFWYQQVLKNEFKFLISFQNENVFDETGMPKERFSAKCLPNSPCSLEIQATKLEDSAVYFCASSRTQGVREKLFFGSGTQLSVL.

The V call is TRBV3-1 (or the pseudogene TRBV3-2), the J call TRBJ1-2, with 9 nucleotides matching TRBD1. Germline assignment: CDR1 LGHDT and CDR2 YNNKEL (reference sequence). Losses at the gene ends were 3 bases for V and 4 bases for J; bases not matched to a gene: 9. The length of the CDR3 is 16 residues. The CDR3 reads CASSHKRTGVVYGYTF. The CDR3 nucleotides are TGTGCCAGCAGCCATAAGAGGACAGGGGTTGTCTATGGCTACACCTTC.

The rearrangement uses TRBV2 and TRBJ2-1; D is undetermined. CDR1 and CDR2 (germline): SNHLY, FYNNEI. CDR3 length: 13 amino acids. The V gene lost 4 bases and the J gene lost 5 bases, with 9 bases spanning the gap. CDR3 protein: CASSVRGHNEQFF. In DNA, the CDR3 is TGTGCCAGCAGTGTGCGAGGCCACAATGAGCAGTTCTTC.

The CDR3 coding sequence is TGTGCCAGCAGTTTAGGCAGCCAGGGCCAGCCCCAGCATTTT. Protein product: CASSLGSQGQPQHF. This chain uses TRBV27 with TRBJ1-5, with D perhaps TRBD1 (5 bases). The germline V gene encodes CDR1 MNHEY and CDR2 SMNVEV (reference sequence). V dropped 2 bases and J dropped 7 bases, with 12 bases sitting between them. This CDR3 is 14 amino acids long.

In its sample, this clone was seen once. The CDR3 DNA follows: TGTGCCAGCAGCTTGGCAGGGTCTGGAAACACCATATATTTT. It encodes CASSLAGSGNTIYF. This sequence joins TRBV5-6 and TRBJ1-3; D is perhaps TRBD1 (5 bases). CDR1 and CDR2 from the germline V gene are SGHDT and YYEEEE. The ends were cut back, 0 bases at V and 1 base at J, with 5 bases in the middle. The CDR3 sequence is 14 residues long.

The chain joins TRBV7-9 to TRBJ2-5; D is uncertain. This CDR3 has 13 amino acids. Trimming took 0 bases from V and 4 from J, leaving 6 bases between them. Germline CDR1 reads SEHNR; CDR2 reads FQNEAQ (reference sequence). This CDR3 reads CASSLAGVETQYF. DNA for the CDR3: TGTGCCAGCAGCTTAGCGGGCGTAGAGACCCAGTACTTC.

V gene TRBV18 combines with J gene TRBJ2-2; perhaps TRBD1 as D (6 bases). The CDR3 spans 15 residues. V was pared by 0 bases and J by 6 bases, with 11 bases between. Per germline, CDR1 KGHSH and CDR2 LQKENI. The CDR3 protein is CASSPPRGSAGELFF. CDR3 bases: TGTGCCAGCTCACCACCGAGGGGGAGCGCCGGGGAGCTGTTTTTT.

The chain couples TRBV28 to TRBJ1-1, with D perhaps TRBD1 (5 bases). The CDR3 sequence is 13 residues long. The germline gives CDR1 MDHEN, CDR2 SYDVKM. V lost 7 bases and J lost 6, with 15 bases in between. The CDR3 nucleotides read TGTGCCAGCAACAGGAAACCGGCGGCTGAAGCTTTCTTT. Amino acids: CASNRKPAAEAFF.

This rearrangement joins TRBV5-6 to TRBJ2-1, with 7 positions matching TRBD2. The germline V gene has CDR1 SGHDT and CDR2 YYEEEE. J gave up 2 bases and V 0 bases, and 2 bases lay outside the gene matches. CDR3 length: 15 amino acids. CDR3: CASSLEGRAYNEQFF. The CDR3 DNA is TGTGCCAGCAGCTTGGAGGGGAGGGCCTACAATGAGCAGTTCTTC.